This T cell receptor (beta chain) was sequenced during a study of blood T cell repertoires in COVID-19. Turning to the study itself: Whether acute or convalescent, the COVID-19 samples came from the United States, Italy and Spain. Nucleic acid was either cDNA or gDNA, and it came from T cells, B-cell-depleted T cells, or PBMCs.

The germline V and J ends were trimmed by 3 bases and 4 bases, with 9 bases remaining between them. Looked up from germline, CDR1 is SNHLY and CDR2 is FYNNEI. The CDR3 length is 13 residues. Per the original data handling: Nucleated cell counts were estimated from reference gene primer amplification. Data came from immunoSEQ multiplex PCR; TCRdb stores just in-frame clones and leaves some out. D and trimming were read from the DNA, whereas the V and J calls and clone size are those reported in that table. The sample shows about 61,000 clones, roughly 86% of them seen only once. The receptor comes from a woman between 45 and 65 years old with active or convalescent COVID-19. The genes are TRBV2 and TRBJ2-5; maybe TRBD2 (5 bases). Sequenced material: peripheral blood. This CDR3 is CASSDVGRETQYF. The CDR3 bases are TGTGCCAGCAGTGACGTAGGGAGAGAGACCCAGTACTTC.